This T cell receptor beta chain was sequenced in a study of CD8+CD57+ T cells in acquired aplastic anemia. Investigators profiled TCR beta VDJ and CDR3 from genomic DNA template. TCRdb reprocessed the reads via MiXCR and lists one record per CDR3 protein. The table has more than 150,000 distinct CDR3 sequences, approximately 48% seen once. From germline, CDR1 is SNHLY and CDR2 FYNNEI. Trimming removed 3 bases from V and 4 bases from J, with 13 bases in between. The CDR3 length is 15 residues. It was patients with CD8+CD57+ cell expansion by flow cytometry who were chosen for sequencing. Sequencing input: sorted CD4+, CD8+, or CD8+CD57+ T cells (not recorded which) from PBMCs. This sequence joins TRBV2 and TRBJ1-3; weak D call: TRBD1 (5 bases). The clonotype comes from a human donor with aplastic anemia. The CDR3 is CASSDAGWSGNTIYF. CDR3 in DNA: TGTGCCAGCAGTGACGCAGGGTGGTCGGGAAACACCATATATTTT.